The table lists the clone carrying this T cell receptor beta chain with a few counts. What it recognizes is unknown. Use of 60 Vbeta and 13 Jbeta primers characterized the PCR. Libraries were prepared by immunoSEQ multiplex PCR; TCRdb keeps only in-frame clonotypes and omits some of them. The table includes some 180,000 clones, roughly 9.4% detected once. The data derive from a study of cytomegalovirus exposure and HLA in healthy donors. Study information: In terms of ancestry, the Caucasian-associated cluster contained about four fifths of the roughly 400 genotyped donors.

General study findings and limits: Later work found most CMV-associated TCR beta chains apparently HLA-restricted. No immune exposure information besides CMV serostatus was available.

Source material: PBMCs. The clonotype was recovered from a woman aged 25 to 45 in good health and CMV-seropositive.

In DNA form, the CDR3 reads TGTGCCAGCAGCCCTCAGGGCACGCGCGCCTCTGGAAACACCATATATTTT. Protein product: CASSPQGTRASGNTIYF. The chain links TRBV7-8 to TRBJ1-3, with D tentatively TRBD1 (5 bases). The CDR3 covers 17 residues. Germline CDR1 SGHVS, CDR2 FQNEAQ. The V and J ends lost 5 bases and 0 bases respectively, with 17 bases between them.